This entry lists 28 T cell receptor beta chains sequenced from one sample in a study of T cell repertoires in cytomegalovirus infection (dated by TCRdb to the late 2010s). Reading the label with the study, this specimen's treatment or condition is: in vitro stimulation with specific CMV peptide epitopes to enrich CMV-specific T cells. Instrument on record: Illumina HiSeq 1500. TCRdb ran its own pipeline on the public reads, namely fastp trimming at Q25 and MiXCR clone calling, and kept in-frame beta chains. For every CDR3 protein sequence, its rows merge into one entry that carries the most common genes and DNA. The sample records approximately 770,000 distinct CDR3 sequences, roughly 29% of which are singletons. Together, the top ten hold around 14% of the sample. Their recognized antigens are unknown. This specimen consisted of cultured CD8+ T cells from PBMCs, obtained from culture after CMV antigen stimulation. All receptors come from a human donor in good health (CMV status not recorded). Some clones in this sample may be carry-over from other donors' samples.

This rearrangement joins TRBV13 to TRBJ1-1; 7 bases align to TRBD1. Trimming took 3 bases from V and 2 from J; bases not matched to a gene: 9. Germline V gives CDR1 PRHDT, CDR2 FYEKMQ (reference sequence). CDR3 size: 16 residues. The DNA for the CDR3 is TGTGCCAGCAGCTTGGAGGGACAGCGATTAAACACTGAAGCTTTCTTT. Translated: CASSLEGQRLNTEAFF.

The V call is TRBV27, the J call TRBJ2-6; 9 bases agree with TRBD1. Germline V gives CDR1 MNHEY, CDR2 SMNVEV (reference sequence). V shed 8 bases and J 3 bases; nucleotides not matched to a gene: 5. The CDR3 is 15 amino acids. CDR3 loop: CASGTGLVGANVLTF. In nucleotides, the CDR3 is TGTGCCAGCGGGACAGGGCTCGTTGGGGCCAACGTCCTGACTTTC.

This clonotype was counted a few times. V gene TRBV7-9 combines with J gene TRBJ2-3; TRBD1 matches 8 bases. Trimming at V came to 4 bases and at J to 4 bases, leaving 10 bases not matched to a gene. This CDR3 has 16 residues. CDR1 and CDR2 from the germline V gene are SEHNR and FQNEAQ (reference sequence). CDR3 coding DNA: TGTGCCAGCAGCTCAAATCGACAGGGGTTGGCAGATACGCAGTATTTT. Translated, it gives CASSSNRQGLADTQYF. The complete variable domain, with remaining parts taken from reference TRBV7-9 and TRBJ2-3, reads DTGVSQNPRHKITKRGQNVTFRCDPISEHNRLYWYRQTLGQGPEFLTYFQNEAQLEKSRLLSDRFSAERPKGSFSTLEIQRTEQGDSAMYLCASSSNRQGLADTQYFGPGTRLTVL.

At least ten counts were recorded for this clonotype. The V call is TRBV27, the J call TRBJ1-5; unclear D gene. V dropped 0 bases and J dropped 0 bases, with 6 bases sitting between them. This CDR3 is built from 15 residues. Germline CDR1 reads MNHEY; CDR2 reads SMNVEV (reference sequence). CDR3 nucleotide sequence: TGTGCCAGCAGTTTATCAGAGTATAGCAATCAGCCCCAGCATTTT. It translates to CASSLSEYSNQPQHF.

This clonotype has only a few counts. The genes are TRBV6-1 and TRBJ2-4; a possible D gene is TRBD1 (6 bases). The V gene lost 7 bases and the J gene lost 8 bases, with 15 bases spanning the gap. Germline-derived CDR1 and CDR2 are MNHNS and SASEGT. This CDR3 is built from 13 residues. The CDR3 sequence is CASTSQGWDIQYF. The CDR3 coding sequence is TGTGCCAGCACTTCACAGGGTTGGGACATTCAGTACTTC.

The V and J genes are TRBV19 and TRBJ1-2; D unclear. The CDR3 spans 12 residues. CDR1 LNHDA and CDR2 SQIVND come from the germline V gene (reference sequence). Trimming left V 3 bases short and J 7 bases short, with 9 bases between. CDR3 residues: CASSIGLSGYTF. DNA of the CDR3: TGTGCCAGTAGTATCGGACTCTCTGGCTACACCTTC.

This clonotype was seen a handful of times. In nucleotides, the CDR3 is TGTGCCAGCAGTTTATCGGAGACAACTTGGGCTTTCTTT. Translation gives CASSLSETTWAFF. V gene TRBV27 combines with J gene TRBJ1-1; no firm D call. CDR3 length: 13 amino acids. In germline, CDR1 is MNHEY, CDR2 SMNVEV (reference sequence). Trimming stripped 0 bases from V and 11 bases from J, with 13 bases between.

The chain is built from TRBV7-4 and TRBJ2-7; either TRBD1 or TRBD2 may fit D (5 bases each). From germline, CDR1 is SGHVT and CDR2 SQSDAQ. Trimming pared 11 bases from V and 3 bases from J, leaving 14 bases between. CDR3 size: 12 residues. The CDR3 bases are TGTGCCGGGGGTTGGTCTAGCTACGAGCAGTACTTC. This translates into CAGGWSSYEQYF.

This clonotype was counted a single time. J is TRBJ1-5 and V is TRBV4-1; D gene ambiguous. Germline V CDR1 and CDR2: MGHRA, YSYEKL. The CDR3 totals 15 residues. V lost 0 bases and J 3 bases, leaving 9 bases between the germline ends. CDR3 sequence: CASSQDPRFNQPQHF. CDR3 nucleotides: TGCGCCAGCAGCCAAGATCCCAGGTTCAATCAGCCCCAGCATTTT.

The rearrangement uses TRBV4-1 and TRBJ2-2; no clear D gene. The germline V and J ends were trimmed by 4 bases and 8 bases, with 14 bases remaining between them. CDR3 size: 14 residues. Per the germline V gene, CDR1 is MGHRA and CDR2 is YSYEKL. CDR3 bases: TGCGCCAGCAGCCGAGCACCCGGACCTGGGGAGCTGTTTTTT. Protein sequence: CASSRAPGPGELFF.

The sample holds many counts of this clonotype. The chain combines TRBV7-8 with TRBJ2-3; D perhaps matches TRBD2 (6 bases). Trimming pared 5 bases from V and 1 base from J, leaving 16 bases between. The length of the CDR3 is 16 residues. Germline V gene data show CDR1 as SGHVS and CDR2 as FQNEAQ. This CDR3 reads CASSGVGEVGTDTQYF. The CDR3 region has the DNA TGTGCCAGCAGCGGGGTGGGGGAGGTGGGCACAGATACGCAGTATTTT.

The CDR3 bases are TGTGCCAGCAGCCAATCTATCTCAGGGTCCCTGGACTATGGCTACACCTTC. Protein product: CASSQSISGSLDYGYTF. The V gene is TRBV16, the J gene TRBJ1-2; D perhaps matches TRBD1 (5 bases). The CDR3 has 17 residues. The germline gives CDR1 KGHSY, CDR2 FQNENV. Trimming left V 0 bases short and J 3 bases short, with 17 bases between.

This chain links TRBV9 with TRBJ2-5, with D perhaps matching TRBD1 or TRBD2 (5 bases each). Germline assignment: CDR1 SGDLS and CDR2 YYNGEE. V was clipped by 0 bases and J by 3 bases, with 15 bases between them. The length of the CDR3 is 16 residues. CDR3: CASSVGPSGAEETQYF. The CDR3 DNA sequence: TGTGCCAGCAGCGTAGGGCCATCCGGGGCAGAAGAGACCCAGTACTTC.

This chain connects TRBV7-9 to TRBJ1-3; D is uncertain. V was cut by 6 bases and J by 1 base, with 10 bases left in between. Germline CDR1 and CDR2: SEHNR and FQNEAQ (reference sequence). The CDR3 is made up of 14 amino acids. The CDR3 loop reads CASRGRRSGNTIYF. The CDR3 region has the DNA TGTGCCAGCAGGGGGAGAAGGTCTGGAAACACCATATATTTT.

This clonotype was detected only a few times. This chain connects TRBV7-2 to TRBJ2-1; TRBD2 is a possible D gene (6 bases). V dropped 3 bases and J dropped 4 bases, with 22 bases sitting between them. CDR3 size: 18 residues. CDR1 and CDR2 from the germline V gene are SGHTA and FQGNSA. The CDR3 reads CASSFRLGGSIGYNEQFF. The DNA of the CDR3 is TGTGCCAGCAGCTTTAGGCTAGGAGGGAGTATAGGGTACAATGAGCAGTTCTTC. Using reference TRBV7-2 and TRBJ2-1 for the parts outside the CDR3, the full variable domain is GAGVSQSPSNKVTEKGKDVELRCDPISGHTALYWYRQSLGQGLEFLIYFQGNSAPDKSGLPSDRFSAERTGGSVSTLTIQRTQQEDSAVYLCASSFRLGGSIGYNEQFFGPGTRLTVL.

This chain joins TRBV12-3 or TRBV12-4 and TRBJ2-7; 8 nucleotides match TRBD2. This CDR3 region has 15 residues. V trimming: 4 bases; J trimming: 3 bases; junction bases outside the gene matches: 8. CDR3 nucleotides: TGTGCCAGCAGTTGGGGCGGGGGGCCAAGCTACGAGCAGTACTTC. Encoded protein: CASSWGGGPSYEQYF.

The chain combines TRBV12-3 or TRBV12-4 with TRBJ1-2, with a weak D call TRBD1 (6 bases). V dropped 6 bases and J dropped 14 bases, with 28 bases sitting between them. CDR3 length: 15 amino acids. CDR3 in amino acids: CASSLREQGKRVETF. The CDR3 DNA reads TGTGCCAGCAGCCTTAGGGAACAGGGAAAAAGGGTTGAAACCTTC.

This clonotype was observed a few times. The chain couples TRBV7-9 to TRBJ2-6; no reliable D call. This CDR3 has 12 residues. The V gene's germline CDR1 is SEHNR and CDR2 FQNEAQ (reference sequence). V was shortened by 10 bases and J by 4 bases, with 8 bases between the two germline ends. CDR3 protein: CATDSGANVLTF. The CDR3 DNA reads TGTGCCACCGATTCCGGGGCCAACGTCCTGACTTTC.

This clonotype was seen more than once but under ten times. J is TRBJ2-2 and V is TRBV5-1; 7 bases map to TRBD1. V lost 4 bases and J lost 5; bases outside the gene matches: 8. CDR1 and CDR2 from the germline V gene are SGHRS and YFSETQ. This CDR3 has 15 residues. The CDR3 sequence: CASSRGTDGTGELFF. CDR3 DNA sequence: TGCGCCAGCAGCCGAGGGACAGATGGAACCGGGGAGCTGTTTTTT.

This clonotype was seen a handful of times. The chain has TRBV29-1 and TRBJ2-5, with 11 bases that match TRBD2. Germline lookup yields CDR1 SQVTM and CDR2 ANQGSEA. The CDR3 is made up of 13 amino acids. After removal of 5 bases from V and 3 bases from J, the junction contained 2 bases not matched to a gene. CDR3: CSVPGLAEETQYF. CDR3 DNA sequence: TGCAGCGTTCCGGGACTAGCGGAAGAGACCCAGTACTTC.

In this sample, this clonotype turned up a few times. The chain is built from TRBV5-4 and TRBJ1-1, with D perhaps matching TRBD1 (5 bases). CDR3 size: 14 residues. V lost 3 bases and J lost 1, with 10 bases in between. Germline V gene lookup returns CDR1 SGHNT and CDR2 YYREEE (reference sequence). DNA for the CDR3: TGTGCCAGCAGCTATACACAGGCGAACACTGAAGCTTTCTTT. Residues: CASSYTQANTEAFF.

This chain links TRBV7-6 with TRBJ2-7, with D perhaps TRBD1 or TRBD2 (7 bases each). CDR3 length: 15 residues. Germline lookup yields CDR1 SGHVS and CDR2 FNYEAQ. V was pared by 2 bases and J by 3 bases, with 14 bases between. CDR3 in DNA: TGTGCCAGCAGCTTACAGGGGGGGGGTATCTACGAGCAGTACGTC. As protein: CASSLQGGGIYEQYV.

This clonotype occurred a few times. The chain carries TRBV10-3 and TRBJ1-1; maybe TRBD1 (5 bases). V dropped 0 bases and J dropped 8 bases, with 7 bases sitting between them. Germline assignment: CDR1 ENHRY and CDR2 SYGVKD. The CDR3 totals 12 residues. The CDR3 region is CAISESRGEAFF. For the CDR3, the DNA is TGTGCCATCAGTGAGTCCCGGGGGGAAGCTTTCTTT.

CDR3 coding DNA: TGTGCCAGCAGTAGACTAGCGGGGGCGAATCAAGAGACCCAGTACTTC. Translating gives CASSRLAGANQETQYF. The V call is TRBV27, the J call TRBJ2-5, with 12 bases lining up with TRBD2. The CDR3 runs to 16 residues. Looked up from germline, CDR1 is MNHEY and CDR2 is SMNVEV (reference sequence). V trimming: 5 bases; J trimming: 2 bases; junction bases outside the gene matches: 6.

The table lists this clonotype with many counts. The rearrangement links TRBV7-2 to TRBJ2-1; 8 bases fit TRBD2. The V segment lost 2 bases and the J segment 0 bases; nucleotides outside the gene matches: 9. CDR1 and CDR2 (germline): SGHTA, FQGNSA. The CDR3 length is 18 residues. This CDR3 reads CASSLKASGWPSYNEQFF. In DNA, the CDR3 is TGTGCCAGCAGCTTAAAAGCTAGCGGGTGGCCCTCCTACAATGAGCAGTTCTTC.

The chain links TRBV3-1 to TRBJ1-4, with D perhaps TRBD1 (5 bases). This CDR3 has 14 residues. Germline-derived CDR1 and CDR2 are LGHDT and YNNKEL (reference sequence). V lost 4 bases and J lost 6, with 12 bases in between. The CDR3 sequence is CASSLPGEDEKLFF. CDR3 nucleotides: TGTGCCAGCAGCCTTCCGGGGGAGGATGAAAAACTGTTTTTT.

V and J are TRBV4-3 and TRBJ1-1; tentatively, D is TRBD1 (6 bases). CDR1 is LGHNA and CDR2 is YSLEER in the germline V gene. The V end lost 0 bases, the J end lost 1 base, and 21 bases lay between the germline ends. The CDR3 totals 19 residues. CDR3 sequence: CASSQDPPPFSGANTEAFF. CDR3 bases: TGCGCCAGCAGCCAAGATCCCCCACCTTTCTCAGGGGCGAACACTGAAGCTTTCTTT.

The V call is TRBV4-3, the J call TRBJ2-2, with 8 positions matching TRBD1. This CDR3 region has 16 residues. V shed 0 bases, J shed 8 bases, and the junction held 8 bases outside the gene matches. Per germline, CDR1 LGHNA and CDR2 YSLEER. For the CDR3, the DNA is TGCGCCAGCAGCCAAGAGGACAGGGCCTTCACGGGGGAGCTGTTTTTT. Its protein is CASSQEDRAFTGELFF.